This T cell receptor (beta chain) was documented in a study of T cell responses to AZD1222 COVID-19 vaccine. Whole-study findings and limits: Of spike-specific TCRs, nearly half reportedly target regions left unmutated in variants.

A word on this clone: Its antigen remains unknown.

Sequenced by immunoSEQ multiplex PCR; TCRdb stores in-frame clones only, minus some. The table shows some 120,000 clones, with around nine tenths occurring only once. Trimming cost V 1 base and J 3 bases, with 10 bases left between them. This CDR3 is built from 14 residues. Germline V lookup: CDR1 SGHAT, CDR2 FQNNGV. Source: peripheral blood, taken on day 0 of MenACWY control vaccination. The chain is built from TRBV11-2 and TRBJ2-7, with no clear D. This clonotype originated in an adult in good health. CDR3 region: CASSLGPASYEQYF. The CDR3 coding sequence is TGTGCCAGCAGCTTAGGTCCGGCTAGCTACGAGCAGTACTTC.